The 13 T cell receptor beta chains listed next were all sequenced from one sample in a study of cytotoxic CD8 clonotypes in ibrutinib-treated CLL (dated by TCRdb to the early 2020s). The library came from the immunoSEQ multiplex PCR assay. Drawn from immuneACCESS, this table holds only the in-frame rearrangements with V and J called that TCRdb kept. Clones are partly lost; checked studies trace under half to an unresolved V gene and leave the rest unexplained. For this sample the table gives about 17,000 clones, of which around 80% were detected only once. The ten most abundant clones make up over 15% of the sample. The sequencing here drew on PBMCs, taken before ibrutinib treatment. Every receptor here comes from a human donor with chronic lymphocytic leukemia.

The chain links TRBV5-1 to TRBJ1-1; no definite D call. This CDR3 has 14 amino acids. Germline V CDR1 and CDR2: SGHRS, YFSETQ. With 4 bases removed from V and 3 bases from J, the gap between germline ends came to 13 bases. The CDR3 sequence: CASSAQDLDTEAFF. The DNA of the CDR3 is TGCGCCAGCAGCGCTCAGGATTTGGACACTGAAGCTTTCTTT.

The genes are TRBV11-2 and TRBJ2-7, with D tentatively TRBD1 or TRBD2 (5 bases each). This CDR3 has 12 amino acids. Per the germline V gene, CDR1 is SGHAT and CDR2 is FQNNGV. Trimming shortened V by 5 bases and J by 7 bases, and 12 bases separated the two germline ends. In DNA form, the CDR3 reads TGTGCCAGCAGCGTCGGGACGGATGAGCAGTACTTC. It yields the protein CASSVGTDEQYF.

This chain joins TRBV28 and TRBJ1-5; tentatively, D is TRBD1 (5 bases). The V gene's germline CDR1 is MDHEN and CDR2 SYDVKM. The CDR3 runs to 16 residues. Trimming shortened V by 3 bases and J by 2 bases, and 14 bases separated the two germline ends. This CDR3 reads CASSLGQRDGNQPQHF. For the CDR3, the DNA is TGTGCCAGCAGTTTGGGGCAAAGGGACGGCAATCAGCCCCAGCATTTT. Full variable domain (missing parts from reference TRBV28 and TRBJ1-5): DVKVTQSSRYLVKRTGEKVFLECVQDMDHENMFWYRQDPGLGLRLIYFSYDVKMKEKGDIPEGYSVSREKKERFSLILESASTNQTSMYLCASSLGQRDGNQPQHFGDGTRLSIL.

This clone was found a few times. The CDR3 coding sequence is TGTGCCAGCTTCATTTTCAGGGCTAACTATGGCTACACCTTC. It translates to CASFIFRANYGYTF. V gene TRBV2 combines with J gene TRBJ1-2, with D perhaps matching TRBD1 (5 bases). The length of the CDR3 is 14 residues. V was cut by 8 bases and J by 0 bases, with 13 bases left in between. Per germline, CDR1 SNHLY and CDR2 FYNNEI.

The chain employs TRBV18 and TRBJ2-3, with 7 bases fitting TRBD2. Losses at the gene ends were 4 bases for V and 1 base for J; bases not matched to a gene: 2. The CDR3 is made up of 14 amino acids. In germline, CDR1 is KGHSH, CDR2 LQKENI. This CDR3 is CASSLLAGTDTQYF. The CDR3 nucleotides read TGTGCCAGCTCACTTCTAGCGGGCACAGATACGCAGTATTTT. Full variable domain (outside the CDR3, taken from reference TRBV18 and TRBJ2-3): NAGVMQNPRHLVRRRGQEARLRCSPMKGHSHVYWYRQLPEEGLKFMVYLQKENIIDESGMPKERFSAEFPKEGPSILRIQQVVRGDSAAYFCASSLLAGTDTQYFGPGTRLTVL.

V usage is TRBV5-4 and J usage is TRBJ2-3, with D possibly TRBD2 on 5 matching bases. The CDR3 covers 13 residues. Trimming stripped 0 bases from V and 4 bases from J, with 6 bases between. Per the germline V gene, CDR1 is SGHNT and CDR2 is YYREEE (reference sequence). The CDR3 DNA follows: TGTGCCAGCAGCTTGGAGGGAGCAGATACGCAGTATTTT. The encoded protein is CASSLEGADTQYF.

The J gene is TRBJ1-1, the V gene TRBV19; D perhaps matches TRBD1 (5 bases). This CDR3 is built from 14 residues. V was pared by 7 bases and J by 1 base, with 13 bases between. The germline gives CDR1 LNHDA, CDR2 SQIVND (reference sequence). The CDR3 DNA sequence: TGTGCCAGTAAACTTGCCAGGGAGAACACTGAAGCTTTCTTT. Encoded protein: CASKLARENTEAFF. Full variable domain (rest looked up from reference TRBV19 and TRBJ1-1): DGGITQSPKYLFRKEGQNVTLSCEQNLNHDAMYWYRQDPGQGLRLIYYSQIVNDFQKGDIAEGYSVSREKKESFPLTVTSAQKNPTAFYLCASKLARENTEAFFGQGTRLTVV.

The chain links TRBV9 to TRBJ2-7; possibly TRBD1 or TRBD2 for D (5 bases each). The CDR3 spans 18 residues. The ends were cut back, 4 bases at V and 2 bases at J, with 25 bases in the middle. Germline V gene sequence: CDR1 SGDLS, CDR2 YYNGEE. The CDR3, as DNA: TGTGCCAGCAGCTTCCCGAGGGAGTCGTCGGGGACGGCCTACGAGCAGTACTTC. As protein: CASSFPRESSGTAYEQYF.

V gene TRBV7-8 combines with J gene TRBJ1-4; TRBD1 might be the D (5 bases). This CDR3 has 14 amino acids. Germline V lookup: CDR1 SGHVS, CDR2 FQNEAQ. With 1 base removed from V and 7 bases from J, the gap between germline ends came to 10 bases. The CDR3 DNA follows: TGTGCCAGCAGCTTAGGCACAGGCGGTGAAAAACTGTTTTTT. Protein sequence: CASSLGTGGEKLFF.

This chain uses TRBV2 with TRBJ2-1; 11 bases fit TRBD2. The CDR3 covers 16 residues. The germline CDR1 and CDR2 sequences are SNHLY and FYNNEI. V gave up 1 base and J gave up 9 bases; unmatched junction bases: 8. The CDR3 DNA follows: TGTGCCAGCAGTGAAGAGGGTCTAGCGGGAGGTGGTGAGCAGTTCTTC. It specifies CASSEEGLAGGGEQFF.

The chain has TRBV5-5 and TRBJ2-7; either TRBD1 or TRBD2 may supply D (5 bases each). V was clipped by 3 bases and J by 2 bases, with 15 bases between them. Germline CDR1 SGHKS, CDR2 YYEKEE (reference sequence). The CDR3 extends over 15 amino acids. The CDR3 bases are TGTGCCAGCAGCTCAAGGGACCCGGGGACCTACGAGCAGTACTTC. It specifies CASSSRDPGTYEQYF. The complete variable domain, with remaining parts taken from reference TRBV5-5 and TRBJ2-7, reads DAGVTQSPTHLIKTRGQQVTLRCSPISGHKSVSWYQQVLGQGPQFIFQYYEKEERGRGNFPDRFSARQFPNYSSELNVNALLLGDSALYLCASSSRDPGTYEQYFGPGTRLTVT.

J is TRBJ2-4 and V is TRBV6-1, with D possibly matching TRBD1 (6 bases). Per the germline V gene, CDR1 is MNHNS and CDR2 is SASEGT. V gave up 4 bases and J gave up 7 bases, with 11 bases separating them. The CDR3 covers 13 residues. This CDR3 is CASSVTGKNIQYF. The CDR3 nucleotides read TGTGCCAGCAGTGTCACAGGGAAGAACATTCAGTACTTC.

Written as DNA, the CDR3 is TGTGCCAGTAGTATCGGGCTAGCGGGAGGGCCCCTTGAGCAGTTCTTC. Translating it yields CASSIGLAGGPLEQFF. The chain combines TRBV19 with TRBJ2-1; 12 bases are shared with TRBD2. CDR1 is LNHDA and CDR2 is SQIVND in the germline V gene (reference sequence). The CDR3 is 16 residues long. J lost 9 bases, V lost 3 bases, and 9 bases had no gene match. Full variable domain (remainder filled in from reference TRBV19 and TRBJ2-1): DGGITQSPKYLFRKEGQNVTLSCEQNLNHDAMYWYRQDPGQGLRLIYYSQIVNDFQKGDIAEGYSVSREKKESFPLTVTSAQKNPTAFYLCASSIGLAGGPLEQFFGPGTRLTVL.